The entry that follows covers one T cell receptor (beta chain) sequence. Its antigen has not been determined. Base qualities are not recorded, but no much larger clone differs from it by a single base. According to the germline V gene, CDR1 reads SGHAT and CDR2 reads FQNNGV. The germline V end is reduced by 3 bases and the J end by 4 bases; junction bases left unmatched: 5. The CDR3 contains 15 residues, cysteine and phenylalanine counted. Of all the DNA, just the CDR3 is kept, 45 bases in frame from base 1. Six healthy women forming three monozygous twin pairs were used as donors. Each of the three twin pairs had been raised together, and the twins in each pair were thought likely to have encountered the same infectious agents and vaccines. TCR cDNA libraries were prepared from RNA that had been isolated from peripheral blood mononuclear cells. The data were obtained in a study of identical twins' blood T cells (dated by TCRdb to 2012 to 2014). In terms of the full investigation: Some 51 million Illumina reads were obtained across approximately 12 libraries, comprising six alpha-chain and six beta-chain libraries. Using next-generation sequencing, the study compared the TCR alpha and beta chain repertoires of three pairs of monozygous twins to assess how genetics influences repertoire formation. Broad study findings and their caveats: Because the twins were raised together, environmental influences could not be ruled out as an explanation for the similarity between twins. The number of shared CDR3 clonotypes between two donors was mainly determined by the product of their cloneset sizes, and twins did not clearly deviate from this trend. V gene usage was reported to be markedly more similar within twin pairs than between unrelated donors, even among non-selected out-of-frame TCRbeta clonotypes. Validation by independent studies was stated to be required for the proposed role of the TCRalpha J segment in MHC recognition during thymic selection. Looking at the most abundant TCRbeta clonotypes, every donor had more CDR3 sequences in common with her twin than with unrelated donors.

Libraries were built with 5' RACE. The sequencing machine was an Illumina Genome Analyzer IIx. RNA-based TCR cDNA libraries were prepared by a previously described protocol with several modifications. To prevent cross-contamination, sample-specific barcodes were introduced on both ends of each TCR cDNA library during cDNA synthesis and amplification. The study's own analysis went as follows. Between about 95,000 and nearly 500,000 clonotypes were identified per individual, with about 2 to 3.6 million CDR3-containing reads per library. Reads carrying improper barcode index combinations were removed, after which the MiTCR software was used to build a cloneset for each library. During the assembly of CDR3 clonotypes by MiTCR, low-quality reads were filtered or rescued and PCR and sequencing errors were corrected. Artificial out-of-frame clonotypes were removed by being mapped to in-frame sequences, with one indel in the CDR3 allowed. Similarity in V and J gene usage between donors was calculated as the Jensen-Shannon divergence divided by the mean entropy. TCRdb redid the processing of the public reads, applying fastp at Q25 and MiXCR, and retained in-frame beta chains. A single entry per CDR3 protein holds the most common genes and DNA from its merged rows. The V and J calls were not made by the authors but by TCRdb's processing. The sample yields 300,000 to 450,000 distinct CDR3 sequences; under 30% were counted once. Around 5.6% of the sample is in the top ten clones.

Recombination linked TRBV11-2 to TRBJ2-3, and 9 junction bases match TRBD2. This TCR was sampled from a woman between 18 and 49 years old in good health. The source material was PBMCs. The CDR3 region reads CASSFSGRWSDTQYF. At the DNA level, the sequence is TGTGCCAGCAGCTTTAGCGGGAGATGGTCAGATACGCAGTATTTT. Outside the CDR3, residues come from the reference TRBV11-2 and TRBJ2-3 proteins, so the full variable domain is: EAGVAQSPRYKIIEKRQSVAFWCNPISGHATLYWYQQILGQGPKLLIQFQNNGVVDDSQLPKDRFSAERLKGVDSTLKIQPAKLEDSAVYLCASSFSGRWSDTQYFGPGTRLTVL.